The 28 T cell receptor beta chains in this list originate from one sample, sequenced in a study of cytomegalovirus exposure and HLA in healthy donors. Vbeta (60) and Jbeta (13) primers were used in the PCR. TCRdb keeps only in-frame clones here, not all; method: immunoSEQ multiplex PCR. The sample has 120,000 to 150,000 clones. The sequenced sample consisted of PBMCs. These receptors came from a man aged 35 to 55 in good health and CMV-seronegative.

The chain is built from TRBV7-6 and TRBJ1-2, with D maybe TRBD1 (5 bases). V shed 1 base and J shed 8 bases, with 14 bases lying between them. Germline V gene lookup returns CDR1 SGHVS and CDR2 FNYEAQ. CDR3 length: 14 residues. CDR3 protein: CASSLVQGTGGYTF. The CDR3 nucleotides are TGTGCCAGCAGCTTAGTGCAGGGCACTGGCGGCTACACCTTC.

J is TRBJ2-6 and V is TRBV6-1; 12 bases are a match to TRBD1. The CDR3 runs to 18 residues. The J segment lost 3 bases and the V segment lost 4 bases, leaving 7 bases of the junction unmatched. Germline V gene sequence: CDR1 MNHNS, CDR2 SASEGT. CDR3 region: CASSAPGQGAFGANVLTF. The DNA of the CDR3 is TGTGCCAGCAGTGCTCCGGGACAGGGGGCTTTTGGGGCCAACGTCCTGACTTTC.

The chain has TRBV19 and TRBJ2-7; TRBD1 matches at 8 bases. The CDR3 has 15 amino acids. In germline, CDR1 is LNHDA, CDR2 SQIVND (reference sequence). With 4 bases clipped from V and 5 bases from J, the junction kept 10 bases outside the gene matches. CDR3 residues: CASSTSTGAFDEQYF. The DNA for the CDR3 is TGTGCCAGTAGTACCTCGACAGGGGCATTCGACGAGCAGTACTTC. The full variable domain, in which reference TRBV19 and TRBJ2-7 provide the parts outside the CDR3, is DGGITQSPKYLFRKEGQNVTLSCEQNLNHDAMYWYRQDPGQGLRLIYYSQIVNDFQKGDIAEGYSVSREKKESFPLTVTSAQKNPTAFYLCASSTSTGAFDEQYFGPGTRLTVT.

The rearrangement links TRBV6-5 to TRBJ1-1; TRBD1 might be the D (6 bases). There are 14 residues in the CDR3. In germline, CDR1 is MNHEY, CDR2 SVGAGI. Trimming took off 4 bases at V and 7 bases at J, with 16 bases between the two ends. This CDR3 reads CASSSGQKNGEAFF. As DNA, the CDR3 is TGTGCCAGCAGTTCAGGACAGAAGAATGGTGAAGCTTTCTTT.

The genes are TRBV5-6 and TRBJ2-2; 8 bases align to TRBD2. V was pared by 2 bases and J by 1 base, with 1 base of the junction left unmatched. The CDR3 has 15 amino acids. CDR1 and CDR2 from the germline V gene are SGHDT and YYEEEE. The CDR3 reads CASSFSGVNTGELFF. The CDR3 DNA is TGTGCCAGCAGCTTTAGCGGGGTGAACACCGGGGAGCTGTTTTTT. Combining the CDR3 with reference TRBV5-6 and TRBJ2-2 gives the whole variable domain DAGVTQSPTHLIKTRGQQVTLRCSPKSGHDTVSWYQQALGQGPQFIFQYYEEEERQRGNFPDRFSGHQFPNYSSELNVNALLLGDSALYLCASSFSGVNTGELFFGEGSRLTVL.

V usage is TRBV7-2 and J usage is TRBJ2-7; no clear D gene. Germline lookup yields CDR1 SGHTA and CDR2 FQGNSA. Between the trimmed V and J ends, which lost 1 base and 3 bases, there was a span of 7 bases. The CDR3 is 13 amino acids. CDR3 nucleotides: TGTGCCAGCAGCTTAGAGCCCCGCTACGAGCAGTACTTC. The encoded protein is CASSLEPRYEQYF.

The chain links TRBV4-3 to TRBJ1-5; D not certain. This CDR3 region has 15 residues. Germline-derived CDR1 and CDR2 are LGHNA and YSLEER. V was clipped by 0 bases and J by 6 bases, with 12 bases between them. The CDR3 bases are TGCGCCAGCAGCCAAGATTCGGGCGGAGGTCAGCCCCAGCATTTT. Residues: CASSQDSGGGQPQHF.

The chain employs TRBV4-1 and TRBJ2-1; TRBD1 matches at 9 bases. The ends lost 1 base at V and 8 bases at J; junction bases unmatched: 3. Per germline, CDR1 MGHRA and CDR2 YSYEKL. This CDR3 region has 14 residues. The CDR3 nucleotides read TGCGCCAGCAGCCAAGTAACAGGGGGCTATGAGCAGTTCTTC. It translates to CASSQVTGGYEQFF.

The chain carries TRBV11-1 and TRBJ1-6; TRBD1 agrees at 11 bases. CDR1 is SGHAT, CDR2 FQDESV, per germline (reference sequence). The trim removed 3 bases at V and 10 bases at J, leaving 2 bases unmatched. The CDR3 covers 14 residues. The CDR3 spells CASSLGQGGSPLHF. Written as DNA, the CDR3 is TGTGCCAGCAGCTTGGGACAGGGGGGCTCACCCCTCCACTTT.

The V call is TRBV11-2, the J call TRBJ2-1; 8 nucleotides match TRBD2. The CDR3 runs 18 residues. V trimming: 2 bases; J trimming: 2 bases; junction bases outside the gene matches: 11. Germline CDR1 SGHAT, CDR2 FQNNGV. The DNA for the CDR3 is TGTGCCAGCAGCTTAAGGGGGTCTGGCGGGGGGCCCTACAATGAGCAGTTCTTC. Encoded protein: CASSLRGSGGGPYNEQFF.

The chain uses TRBV7-8 and TRBJ1-1; tentative D call: TRBD1 (5 bases). The germline V and J ends were trimmed by 7 bases and 1 base, with 10 bases remaining between them. CDR3 length: 13 amino acids. CDR1 is SGHVS, CDR2 FQNEAQ, per germline. The CDR3 nucleotides read TGTGCCAGCACCCTGACAGAGAACACTGAAGCTTTCTTT. Translation: CASTLTENTEAFF.

J is TRBJ1-3 and V is TRBV7-8, with D unresolved. This CDR3 comprises 16 residues. Germline CDR1 reads SGHVS; CDR2 reads FQNEAQ. V lost 5 bases and J lost 2, with 16 bases in between. CDR3 nucleotide sequence: TGTGCCAGCAGCCTTTCCACAGAGCCCACTGGAAACACCATATATTTT. Encoded protein: CASSLSTEPTGNTIYF.

The chain recombines TRBV5-1 with TRBJ2-7, with 12 positions matching TRBD2. V lost 4 bases, J lost 2 bases, and 4 bases stayed unmatched. Germline V gene lookup returns CDR1 SGHRS and CDR2 YFSETQ. This CDR3 comprises 15 residues. The CDR3 loop is CASSLRLAGAYEQYF. For the CDR3, the DNA is TGCGCCAGCAGCCTCAGACTAGCGGGAGCCTACGAGCAGTACTTC.

The chain combines TRBV29-1 with TRBJ2-7, with 11 bases aligning to TRBD1. Germline values: CDR1 SQVTM, CDR2 ANQGSEA. This CDR3 has 13 amino acids. V lost 7 bases and J lost 3; bases outside the gene matches: 5. The CDR3 region is CSAGQGARYEQYF. In DNA, the CDR3 is TGCAGCGCCGGACAGGGGGCACGCTACGAGCAGTACTTC.

Written as DNA, the CDR3 is TGTGCCAGCAGTGAATTCATGGCGCTACAGAATGGCTACACCTTC. Translating it yields CASSEFMALQNGYTF. V and J are TRBV25-1 and TRBJ1-2; D is ambiguous. Germline V gene lookup returns CDR1 MGHDK and CDR2 SYGVNS. With 1 base removed from V and 6 bases from J, the gap between germline ends came to 15 bases. The CDR3 loop spans 15 amino acids.

CDR3 sequence reads: CASSPRLAGGSYNEQFF. The CDR3 DNA is TGTGCCAGCAGCCCCAGACTAGCGGGGGGTTCCTACAATGAGCAGTTCTTC. The J gene is TRBJ2-1, the V gene TRBV7-8; 13 positions agree with TRBD2. Trimming at V came to 5 bases and at J to 1 base, leaving 5 bases not matched to a gene. The CDR3 runs 17 residues. Germline lookup yields CDR1 SGHVS and CDR2 FQNEAQ.

V usage is TRBV5-5 and J usage is TRBJ2-7; D may be TRBD2 (6 bases). This CDR3 is 14 amino acids long. Trimming removed 4 bases at V and 2 bases at J, with 13 bases between. Germline CDR1 is SGHKS and CDR2 is YYEKEE (reference sequence). The CDR3 DNA follows: TGTGCCAGCAGCCCGGCGGGACTCACCTACGAGCAGTACTTC. Translated, it gives CASSPAGLTYEQYF.

The genes are TRBV7-9 and TRBJ1-6; D might be TRBD1 (6 bases). Trimming left V 1 base short and J 7 bases short, with 17 bases between. There are 17 residues in the CDR3. Germline CDR1 and CDR2: SEHNR and FQNEAQ (reference sequence). In DNA form, the CDR3 reads TGTGCCAGCAGCTTAGGGGCGGGGGGCCCCATAAATTCACCCCTCCACTTT. This translates into CASSLGAGGPINSPLHF. The whole variable domain, remainder taken from reference TRBV7-9 and TRBJ1-6, is DTGVSQNPRHKITKRGQNVTFRCDPISEHNRLYWYRQTLGQGPEFLTYFQNEAQLEKSRLLSDRFSAERPKGSFSTLEIQRTEQGDSAMYLCASSLGAGGPINSPLHFGNGTRLTVT.

This chain connects TRBV6-6 to TRBJ1-6; 8 bases map to TRBD1. The CDR3 sequence is 16 residues long. Germline CDR1 reads MNHNY; CDR2 reads SVGAGI (reference sequence). V shed 2 bases and J 8 bases; nucleotides not matched to a gene: 8. CDR3 loop: CASSYPPTGEDSPLHF. In DNA form, the CDR3 reads TGTGCCAGCAGTTACCCCCCGACAGGGGAGGATTCACCCCTCCACTTT.

This rearrangement joins TRBV28 to TRBJ2-3; 7 nucleotides agree with TRBD1. V dropped 1 base and J dropped 1; count of bases not matched to a gene: 8. CDR1 MDHEN and CDR2 SYDVKM come from the germline V gene. The CDR3 covers 17 residues. CDR3 residues: CASSLFAGGYGTDTQYF. The CDR3 DNA sequence: TGTGCCAGCAGTTTATTCGCAGGGGGATATGGCACAGATACGCAGTATTTT. The entire variable domain, with the rest obtained from reference TRBV28 and TRBJ2-3, is as follows: DVKVTQSSRYLVKRTGEKVFLECVQDMDHENMFWYRQDPGLGLRLIYFSYDVKMKEKGDIPEGYSVSREKKERFSLILESASTNQTSMYLCASSLFAGGYGTDTQYFGPGTRLTVL.

The rearrangement uses TRBV5-4 and TRBJ1-4; tentatively, D is TRBD1 (5 bases). Trimming took 7 bases from V and 4 from J, leaving 11 bases between them. CDR3 length: 13 amino acids. CDR1 and CDR2 from the germline V gene are SGHNT and YYREEE (reference sequence). As DNA, the CDR3 is TGTGCCAGCGGGGGGGGGTATAATGAAAAACTGTTTTTT. Residues: CASGGGYNEKLFF.

The chain recombines TRBV2 with TRBJ1-1; no clear D gene. Germline values: CDR1 SNHLY, CDR2 FYNNEI. CDR3 size: 13 residues. Trimming shortened V by 0 bases and J by 5 bases, and 7 bases separated the two germline ends. The CDR3 spells CASSEARGTEAFF. DNA for the CDR3: TGTGCCAGCAGTGAAGCGCGAGGAACTGAAGCTTTCTTT.

The chain couples TRBV6-5 to TRBJ2-1, with D tentatively TRBD2 (6 bases). Germline CDR1 MNHEY, CDR2 SVGAGI. CDR3 length: 15 amino acids. Trimming shortened V by 6 bases and J by 7 bases, and 19 bases separated the two germline ends. The DNA for the CDR3 is TGTGCCAGCAGGGGGCCCGGGGCGGGGAGGAATGAGCAGTTCTTC. It yields the protein CASRGPGAGRNEQFF.

V is TRBV6-6 and J is TRBJ1-2, with D hard to call. V shed 6 bases and J shed 7 bases, with 12 bases lying between them. Germline CDR1 MNHNY, CDR2 SVGAGI (reference sequence). This CDR3 is built from 12 residues. CDR3 bases: TGTGCCAGCAGCCTCACGGGGTTTGGCTACACCTTC. It encodes CASSLTGFGYTF.

V and J are TRBV6-6 and TRBJ2-4; D is perhaps TRBD1 (6 bases). Trimming shortened V by 5 bases and J by 6 bases, and 14 bases separated the two germline ends. This CDR3 has 14 amino acids. Germline CDR1 reads MNHNY; CDR2 reads SVGAGI (reference sequence). The CDR3 nucleotides read TGTGCCAGCAGTACCTTACAGGGCAGAAACATTCAGTACTTC. Its translation: CASSTLQGRNIQYF.

The chain couples TRBV2 to TRBJ1-2; 7 bases match TRBD1. Germline V CDR1 and CDR2: SNHLY, FYNNEI. The CDR3 consists of 13 residues. The junction had 5 bases not matched to a gene; V was cut back by 6 bases and J by 4 bases. CDR3 nucleotide sequence: TGTGCCAGCAGCGAGCCAGGGGGCTATGGCTACACCTTC. Translating gives CASSEPGGYGYTF. Looking up the rest from reference TRBV2 and TRBJ1-2 gives the full variable domain: EPEVTQTPSHQVTQMGQEVILRCVPISNHLYFYWYRQILGQKVEFLVSFYNNEISEKSEIFDDQFSVERPDGSNFTLKIRSTKLEDSAMYFCASSEPGGYGYTFGSGTRLTVV.

This chain joins TRBV2 and TRBJ2-7; maybe TRBD1 (6 bases). The CDR3 has 13 amino acids. Germline V CDR1 and CDR2: SNHLY, FYNNEI. The V gene lost 2 bases and the J gene lost 3 bases, with 8 bases spanning the gap. CDR3 DNA sequence: TGTGCCAGCAGTGAACAGGGGAGCTACGAGCAGTACTTC. The encoded protein is CASSEQGSYEQYF. Together with reference TRBV2 and TRBJ2-7, the CDR3 gives the full variable domain: EPEVTQTPSHQVTQMGQEVILRCVPISNHLYFYWYRQILGQKVEFLVSFYNNEISEKSEIFDDQFSVERPDGSNFTLKIRSTKLEDSAMYFCASSEQGSYEQYFGPGTRLTVT.

The J gene is TRBJ2-7, the V gene TRBV7-6; perhaps TRBD2 as D (6 bases). This CDR3 is 16 amino acids long. Deletions cut 5 bases from V and 7 bases from J, with 24 bases between. The V gene's germline CDR1 is SGHVS and CDR2 FNYEAQ. In DNA form, the CDR3 reads TGTGCCAGCAGCCCCGGCGGAGGGGCAGCTCTGAGGGAGCAGTACTTC. Translating gives CASSPGGGAALREQYF.